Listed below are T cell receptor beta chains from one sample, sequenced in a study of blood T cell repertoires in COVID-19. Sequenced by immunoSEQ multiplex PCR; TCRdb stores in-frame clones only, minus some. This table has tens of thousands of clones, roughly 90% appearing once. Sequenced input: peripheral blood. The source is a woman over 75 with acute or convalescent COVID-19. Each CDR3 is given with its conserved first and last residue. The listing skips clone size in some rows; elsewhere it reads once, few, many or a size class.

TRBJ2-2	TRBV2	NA	CASTSGTGHTGELFF
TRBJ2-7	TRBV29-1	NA	CSVVQGSYEQYF
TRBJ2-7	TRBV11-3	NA	CASSLLGGSGTYEQYF
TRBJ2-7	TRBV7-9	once	CASSQQGRLTYEQYF
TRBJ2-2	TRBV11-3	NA	CASSSGGQVTGELFF
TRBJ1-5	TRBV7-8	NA	CASSFGTGNQPQHF
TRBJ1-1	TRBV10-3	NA	CAISVGGTAITEAFF
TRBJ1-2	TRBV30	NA	CAWDRSNYGYTF
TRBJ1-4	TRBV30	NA	CAWRRADRRRGKLFF
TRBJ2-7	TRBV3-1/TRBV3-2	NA	CASSPAPDFFSYEQYF
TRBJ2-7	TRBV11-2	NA	CASSHRGDRGPYEQYF
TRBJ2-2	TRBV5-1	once	CASSPTGAANTGELFF
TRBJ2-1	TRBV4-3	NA	CASSQDWTAGEQFF
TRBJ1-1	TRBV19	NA	CASSTSRGGLNTEAFF
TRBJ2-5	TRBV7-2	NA	CASSFLGGLAGPRETQYF
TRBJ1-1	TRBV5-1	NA	CASRADREGTEAFF
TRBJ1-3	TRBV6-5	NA	CASSYGGTAGNTIYF
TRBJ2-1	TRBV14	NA	CASSQLLARVYEQFF
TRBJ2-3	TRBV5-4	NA	CASSRATREGWGDTQYF
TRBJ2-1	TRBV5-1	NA	CASSLSAGRNEQFF
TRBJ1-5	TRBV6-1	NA	CASSEAGGNQPQHF
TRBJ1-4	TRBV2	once	CASSVRGDEKLFF
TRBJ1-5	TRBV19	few	CASRHWGAGDRLDNQPQHF
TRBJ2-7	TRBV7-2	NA	CASSPRGIAYEQYF
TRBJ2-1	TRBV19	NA	CASGSGQGVNEQFF
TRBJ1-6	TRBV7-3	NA	CASSPSVNSPLHF
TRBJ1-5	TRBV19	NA	CASRGGRKWDFTQPQHF
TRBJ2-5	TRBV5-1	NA	CASTAGDRGLETQYF
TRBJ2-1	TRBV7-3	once	CASSPRQGASYNEQFF
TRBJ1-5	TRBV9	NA	CASSGQLDRGFNQPQHF
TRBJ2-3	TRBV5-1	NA	CASSLGSSGRTDTQYF
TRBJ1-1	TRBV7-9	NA	CASSSTGAEAFF
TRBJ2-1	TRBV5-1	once	CASSLVTGEDEQFF
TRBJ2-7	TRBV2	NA	CASRRRLAGVEQYF
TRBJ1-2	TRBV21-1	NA	CASSHPSEASVGAKPNYGYTF
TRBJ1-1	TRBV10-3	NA	CATGTANTEAFF
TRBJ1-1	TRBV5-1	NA	CASGTPGQGLTEAFF
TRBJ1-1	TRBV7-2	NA	CASSSRDRGKAFF
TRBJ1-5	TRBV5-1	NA	CAPSSEGNQPQHF
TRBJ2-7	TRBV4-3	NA	CASSQDLIGGAGRADEQYF
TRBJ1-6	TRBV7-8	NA	CASSLGQNNSPLHF
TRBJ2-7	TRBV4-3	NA	CASSQDRTGGYEQYF
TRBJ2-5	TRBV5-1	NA	CASRTSSFEETQYF
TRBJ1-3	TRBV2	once	CATGGTGASGNTIYF